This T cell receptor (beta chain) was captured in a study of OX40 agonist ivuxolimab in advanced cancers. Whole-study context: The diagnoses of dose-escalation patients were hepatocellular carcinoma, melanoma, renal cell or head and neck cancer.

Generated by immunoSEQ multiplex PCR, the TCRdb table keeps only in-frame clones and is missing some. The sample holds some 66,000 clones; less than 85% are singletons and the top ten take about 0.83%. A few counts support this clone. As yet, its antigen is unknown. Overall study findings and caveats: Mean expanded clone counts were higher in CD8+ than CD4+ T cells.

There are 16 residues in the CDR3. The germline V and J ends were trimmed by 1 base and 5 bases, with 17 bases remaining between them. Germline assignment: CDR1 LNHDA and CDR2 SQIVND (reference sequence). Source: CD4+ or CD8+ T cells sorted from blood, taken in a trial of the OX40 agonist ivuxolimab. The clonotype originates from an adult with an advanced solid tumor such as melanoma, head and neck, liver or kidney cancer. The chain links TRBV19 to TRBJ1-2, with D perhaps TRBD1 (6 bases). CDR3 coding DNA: TGTGCCAGTAGTATAGGGGCCAAGAGAAGGGGGTATGGCTACACCTTC. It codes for CASSIGAKRRGYGYTF.